One sample yielded the 25 T cell receptor beta chains listed below, sequenced in a study of cytomegalovirus exposure and HLA in healthy donors. With 60 Vbeta and 13 Jbeta primers, the PCR was carried out. Sequencing was performed with immunoSEQ multiplex PCR; in TCRdb, only in-frame clones are kept and a portion is missing. The top ten clones hold nearly 5% of a sample with 110,000 to 150,000 clones, 70% to 80% of them seen once. Input material: PBMCs. The receptors were gathered from a woman between 50 and 59 years old in good health and CMV-seronegative.

The chain is built from TRBV11-2 and TRBJ1-5; TRBD1 aligns across 8 bases. The CDR3 has 15 amino acids. V was pared by 5 bases and J by 7 bases, with 10 bases of the junction left unmatched. Looked up from germline, CDR1 is SGHAT and CDR2 is FQNNGV. CDR3 DNA: TGTGCCAGCAGCGCTGACAGGGGTGAGGGGCAGCCCCAGCATTTT. Its protein is CASSADRGEGQPQHF.

This clone was counted only a few times. The chain employs TRBV4-3 and TRBJ2-3, with D perhaps matching TRBD2 (5 bases). CDR1 and CDR2 from the germline V gene are LGHNA and YSLEER. This CDR3 comprises 16 residues. V dropped 1 base and J dropped 2 bases, with 13 bases sitting between them. The CDR3 loop reads CASSQGRSGFTDTQYF. As DNA, the CDR3 is TGCGCCAGCAGCCAAGGGCGGAGCGGATTCACAGATACGCAGTATTTT.

The gene calls are TRBV4-1 and TRBJ1-6, with TRBD1 matching 9 bases. The CDR3 is made up of 16 amino acids. Unmatched junction bases numbered 6, after V lost 1 base and J lost 8 bases. The V gene's germline CDR1 is MGHRA and CDR2 YSYEKL. CDR3 nucleotides: TGCGCCAGCAGCCAAGTTGGTCGGGACAGGGATTCACCCCTCCACTTT. It translates to CASSQVGRDRDSPLHF.

A few counts support this clone. Relative to the germline gene, one junction end is altered; a read error may explain this. The V gene is TRBV7-9, the J gene TRBJ2-3, with 10 nucleotides matching TRBD2. The CDR3 is 15 residues long. Per the germline V gene, CDR1 is SEHNR and CDR2 is FQNEAQ (reference sequence). The CDR3 is CASSLAGAGTDTQYF. CDR3 nucleotides: TGTGCCAGCAGCCTAGCGGGGGCCGGCACAGATACGCAGTATTTT. Full variable domain (remainder filled in from reference TRBV7-9 and TRBJ2-3): DTGVSQNPRHKITKRGQNVTFRCDPISEHNRLYWYRQTLGQGPEFLTYFQNEAQLEKSRLLSDRFSAERPKGSFSTLEIQRTEQGDSAMYLCASSLAGAGTDTQYFGPGTRLTVL.

The V gene is TRBV27, the J gene TRBJ1-5; 10 bases are shared with TRBD1. Germline lookup yields CDR1 MNHEY and CDR2 SMNVEV (reference sequence). V lost 5 bases to trimming and J lost 3 bases; unmatched junction nucleotides: 4. This CDR3 has 15 amino acids. The CDR3 nucleotides are TGTGCCAGCAGTCTGACAGGGGGCATCAATCAGCCCCAGCATTTT. The encoded protein is CASSLTGGINQPQHF.

V is TRBV19 and J is TRBJ2-2; TRBD2 matches at 10 bases. The CDR3 runs 17 residues. Germline V gene lookup returns CDR1 LNHDA and CDR2 SQIVND (reference sequence). The V and J ends lost 4 bases and 2 bases, in that order; junction bases with no gene match: 7. As DNA, the CDR3 is TGTGCCAGTAGTACCGCTAGCGGGGGAGGTAACACCGGGGAGCTGTTTTTT. Its translation is CASSTASGGGNTGELFF.

This clone was counted once. DNA for the CDR3: TGTGCCAGCAGCTTAGGGCGGGGGGACAATGAGCAGTTCTTC. Translated: CASSLGRGDNEQFF. The genes are TRBV11-3 and TRBJ2-1; 8 bases agree with TRBD2. J lost 5 bases, V lost 1 base, and 1 base had no gene match. This CDR3 spans 14 amino acids. The germline V gene encodes CDR1 SGHNT and CDR2 YENEEA.

The chain uses TRBV28 and TRBJ1-1, with TRBD1 matching 8 bases. The V gene's germline CDR1 is MDHEN and CDR2 SYDVKM. V trimming: 7 bases; J trimming: 4 bases; junction bases outside the gene matches: 8. This CDR3 has 14 amino acids. In DNA, the CDR3 is TGTGCCAGCATATCGGCAGGGGGCGTCACTGAAGCTTTCTTT. The encoded protein is CASISAGGVTEAFF.

The J gene is TRBJ1-2, the V gene TRBV5-1; no firm D call. V dropped 1 base and J dropped 5 bases, with 12 bases sitting between them. The CDR3 totals 14 residues. CDR1 and CDR2 (germline): SGHRS, YFSETQ. The CDR3 DNA reads TGCGCCAGCAGCTTGACTAGCCCTCTGTATGGCTACACCTTC. Translation: CASSLTSPLYGYTF.

This clone was picked up a small number of times. V gene TRBV9 combines with J gene TRBJ1-3, with a tentative D call TRBD1 (6 bases). Trimming took 0 bases from V and 0 from J, leaving 16 bases between them. CDR3 length: 18 residues. Looked up from germline, CDR1 is SGDLS and CDR2 is YYNGEE. The CDR3 sequence is CASSVDPADRFSGNTIYF. The DNA for the CDR3 is TGTGCCAGCAGCGTAGACCCAGCGGACAGATTCTCTGGAAACACCATATATTTT.

Written as DNA, the CDR3 is TGTGCCAGCAGCTTAAATGCAGGACTAGCTTTCTTT. Translating it yields CASSLNAGLAFF. V usage is TRBV11-2 and J usage is TRBJ1-1, with D unresolved. This CDR3 contains 12 residues. V dropped 2 bases and J dropped 10 bases, with 11 bases sitting between them. Germline lookup yields CDR1 SGHAT and CDR2 FQNNGV.

V and J are TRBV15 and TRBJ1-4, with D perhaps TRBD1 (6 bases). The CDR3 is made up of 15 amino acids. V was clipped by 0 bases and J by 10 bases, with 15 bases between them. Germline V gene data show CDR1 as LNHNV and CDR2 as YYDKDF (reference sequence). CDR3 sequence reads: CATSRESQGLGKLFF. In DNA form, the CDR3 reads TGTGCCACCAGCAGAGAATCACAGGGTCTCGGAAAACTGTTTTTT.

V usage is TRBV5-4 and J usage is TRBJ2-5; no definite D call. The V gene lost 0 bases and the J gene lost 2 bases, with 8 bases spanning the gap. The germline V gene encodes CDR1 SGHNT and CDR2 YYREEE (reference sequence). The CDR3 is 14 amino acids. CDR3 residues: CASSLELAQETQYF. CDR3 nucleotide sequence: TGTGCCAGCAGCTTGGAATTAGCACAAGAGACCCAGTACTTC.

A single count supports this clone. The rearrangement links TRBV2 to TRBJ1-2; 10 positions match TRBD1. Germline V gene data show CDR1 as SNHLY and CDR2 as FYNNEI. The CDR3 runs 15 residues. V lost 0 bases to trimming and J lost 4 bases; unmatched junction nucleotides: 2. CDR3 region: CASSEAGTGAYGYTF. CDR3 DNA sequence: TGTGCCAGCAGTGAAGCGGGGACAGGGGCCTATGGCTACACCTTC.

The genes are TRBV6-6 and TRBJ1-3, with a tentative D call TRBD1 (6 bases). CDR1 and CDR2 from the germline V gene are MNHNY and SVGAGI (reference sequence). V was trimmed by 7 bases and J by 3 bases, leaving 10 bases between them. The CDR3 contains 13 residues. This CDR3 reads CASTQTGGNTIYF. The CDR3 bases are TGTGCCAGCACTCAGACAGGTGGAAACACCATATATTTT.

J is TRBJ1-1 and V is TRBV5-4; 9 bases fit TRBD1. The CDR3 is 14 residues long. The trim removed 2 bases at V and 4 bases at J, leaving 3 bases unmatched. Germline loops: CDR1 SGHNT, CDR2 YYREEE (reference sequence). The CDR3 sequence is CASSLQGAGTEAFF. Here the CDR3 DNA reads TGTGCCAGCAGCTTACAGGGGGCCGGCACTGAAGCTTTCTTT. The full variable domain, its missing parts supplied by reference TRBV5-4 and TRBJ1-1, is ETGVTQSPTHLIKTRGQQVTLRCSSQSGHNTVSWYQQALGQGPQFIFQYYREEENGRGNFPPRFSGLQFPNYSSELNVNALELDDSALYLCASSLQGAGTEAFFGQGTRLTVV.

The J gene is TRBJ1-2, the V gene TRBV4-2; 8 bases align to TRBD1. Germline V gene lookup returns CDR1 LGHNA and CDR2 YNFKEQ. There are 15 residues in the CDR3. V trimming: 1 base; J trimming: 6 bases; junction bases outside the gene matches: 7. The CDR3 nucleotides are TGTGCCAGCAGCCAAGGGCCAGGGGGCAGGGATGGCTACACCTTC. Translated: CASSQGPGGRDGYTF.

This sequence joins TRBV27 and TRBJ2-2; TRBD2 is a possible D gene (5 bases). CDR1 and CDR2 from the germline V gene are MNHEY and SMNVEV (reference sequence). The CDR3 covers 20 residues. Trimming pared 6 bases from V and 2 bases from J, leaving 28 bases between. The CDR3 here is CASSKTTSRASLFNTGELFF. CDR3 coding DNA: TGTGCCAGCAGCAAGACCACCTCGCGGGCGAGCCTTTTTAACACCGGGGAGCTGTTTTTT.

The rearrangement joins TRBV7-3 to TRBJ2-7; weak D call: TRBD1 (6 bases). The CDR3 spans 15 residues. Germline V gives CDR1 SGHTA, CDR2 FQGTGA. V was shortened by 2 bases and J by 7 bases, with 18 bases between the two germline ends. In DNA, the CDR3 is TGTGCCAGCAGCTTAGGTGGGGGCGCCCGCGAGGAGCAGTACTTC. Its translation is CASSLGGGAREEQYF.

V and J are TRBV5-4 and TRBJ2-5; 8 bases map to TRBD1. The CDR3 length is 14 residues. Germline V gene lookup returns CDR1 SGHNT and CDR2 YYREEE (reference sequence). The V gene end was trimmed by 4 bases and the J gene end by 1 base; junction bases not matched to a gene: 3. CDR3 nucleotide sequence: TGTGCCAGCAGCCCGGGACAGGCCCAAGAGACCCAGTACTTC. It translates to CASSPGQAQETQYF.

The V gene is TRBV7-9, the J gene TRBJ1-2; D gene ambiguous. The length of the CDR3 is 13 residues. In germline, CDR1 is SEHNR, CDR2 FQNEAQ (reference sequence). V gave up 3 bases and J gave up 8 bases, with 13 bases separating them. This CDR3 reads CASSLTAGWGYTF. The DNA of the CDR3 is TGTGCCAGCAGCTTGACGGCGGGTTGGGGCTACACCTTC.

The count of this clone is one. The V call is TRBV15, the J call TRBJ1-2; TRBD1 matches at 8 bases. The CDR3 is 16 residues long. Per the germline V gene, CDR1 is LNHNV and CDR2 is YYDKDF (reference sequence). Trimming removed 1 base from V and 2 bases from J; junction bases left unmatched: 6. The CDR3 region is CATSRGTGQSNYGYTF. The CDR3 DNA reads TGTGCCACCAGCAGAGGGACAGGGCAGTCGAACTATGGCTACACCTTC.

The chain carries TRBV21-1 and TRBJ1-2; TRBD1, the D gene given by the table, was not confirmed from the DNA. TRBV21-1 is a pseudogene segment. The CDR3 is made up of 16 amino acids. DNA of the CDR3: TGTGCCAGCAGCAAAGATAACAGGGGACCTAACTATGGCTACACCTTC. It is translated as CASSKDNRGPNYGYTF.

The chain carries TRBV2 and TRBJ2-5; D perhaps matches TRBD2 (6 bases). This CDR3 is 14 amino acids long. The V end was cut by 4 bases, the J end by 5 bases, with 14 bases between. The germline V gene encodes CDR1 SNHLY and CDR2 FYNNEI. The CDR3 loop is CASSGGQRAETQYF. CDR3 DNA: TGTGCCAGCAGTGGTGGCCAGCGGGCGGAGACCCAGTACTTC. The full variable domain, in which reference TRBV2 and TRBJ2-5 provide the parts outside the CDR3, is EPEVTQTPSHQVTQMGQEVILRCVPISNHLYFYWYRQILGQKVEFLVSFYNNEISEKSEIFDDQFSVERPDGSNFTLKIRSTKLEDSAMYFCASSGGQRAETQYFGPGTRLLVL.

This clone has only one observation. J is TRBJ2-4 and V is TRBV21-1; the D call in the table, TRBD1, was not verified against the DNA. TRBV21-1 is a recognized pseudogene. The CDR3 contains 17 residues. The CDR3 coding sequence is TGTGCCAGCAGCAAGCTTACAGGGGCCTTAGCCAAAAACATTCAGTACTTC. It specifies CASSKLTGALAKNIQYF.